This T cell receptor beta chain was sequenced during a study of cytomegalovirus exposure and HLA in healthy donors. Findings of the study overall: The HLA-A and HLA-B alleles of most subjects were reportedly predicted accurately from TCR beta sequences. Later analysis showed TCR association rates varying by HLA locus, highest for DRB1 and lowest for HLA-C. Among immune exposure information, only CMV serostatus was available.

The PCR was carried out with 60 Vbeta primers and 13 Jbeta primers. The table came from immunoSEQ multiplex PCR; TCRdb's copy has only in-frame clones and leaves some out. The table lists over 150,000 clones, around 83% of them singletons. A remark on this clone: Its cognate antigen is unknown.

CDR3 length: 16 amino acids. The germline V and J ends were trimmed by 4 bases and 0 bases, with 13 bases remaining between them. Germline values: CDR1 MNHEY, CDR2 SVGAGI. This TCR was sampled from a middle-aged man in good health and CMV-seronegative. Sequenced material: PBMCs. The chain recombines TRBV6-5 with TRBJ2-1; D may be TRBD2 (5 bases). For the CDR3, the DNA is TGTGCCAGCAGTTGGAAAGGACTCAGCTCCTACAATGAGCAGTTCTTC. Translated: CASSWKGLSSYNEQFF.